This TCR beta chain is from a study of T cell responses to AZD1222 COVID-19 vaccine. Method: immunoSEQ multiplex PCR; TCRdb's copy keeps in-frame clones and lacks some. This table holds about 120,000 clones, 85% to 90% found once. The clonotype was recovered from an adult in good health. Sequenced material: peripheral blood, taken on day 0 of AZD1222 vaccination.

The CDR3 is CASSFLPPSEQYF. Written as DNA, the CDR3 is TGTGCCAGTAGTTTTCTACCACCCTCCGAGCAGTACTTC. V gene TRBV19 combines with J gene TRBJ2-7; D remains unclear. The CDR3 runs 13 residues. Per germline, CDR1 LNHDA and CDR2 SQIVND (reference sequence). V was shortened by 5 bases and J by 6 bases, with 14 bases between the two germline ends.